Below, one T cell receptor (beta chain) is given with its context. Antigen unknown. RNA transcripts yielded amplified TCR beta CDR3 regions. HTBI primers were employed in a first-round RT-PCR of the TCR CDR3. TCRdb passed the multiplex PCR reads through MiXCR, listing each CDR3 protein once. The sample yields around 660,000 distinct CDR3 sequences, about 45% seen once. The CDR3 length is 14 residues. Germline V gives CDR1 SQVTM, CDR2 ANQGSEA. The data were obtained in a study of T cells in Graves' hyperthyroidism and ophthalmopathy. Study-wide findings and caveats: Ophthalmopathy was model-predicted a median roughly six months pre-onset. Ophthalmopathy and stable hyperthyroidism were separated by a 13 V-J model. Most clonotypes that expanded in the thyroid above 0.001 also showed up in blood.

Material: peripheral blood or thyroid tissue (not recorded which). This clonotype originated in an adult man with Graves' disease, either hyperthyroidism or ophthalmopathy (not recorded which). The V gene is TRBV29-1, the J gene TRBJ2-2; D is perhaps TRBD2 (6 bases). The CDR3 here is CSASASDLSGELFF. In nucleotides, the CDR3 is TGCAGTGCTAGCGCCTCTGATTTATCCGGGGAGCTGTTTTTT.